These 8 T cell receptor beta chains were sequenced from one sample in a study of cytomegalovirus exposure and HLA in healthy donors. PCR amplification relied on 60 Vbeta primers (plus 13 Jbeta primers). Data came from immunoSEQ multiplex PCR; TCRdb stores just in-frame clones and leaves some out. Among about 180,000 clones listed, 60% to 80% were seen once. Sequencing was performed on PBMCs. The receptors originated from a man in his forties or fifties in good health and CMV-seropositive.

Comment on this clone: The same CDR3 can be traced to other DNA sequences in this sample. The rearrangement joins TRBV5-1 to TRBJ2-5, with D tentatively TRBD1 (6 bases). The CDR3 runs 14 residues. Trimming left V 0 bases short and J 5 bases short, with 11 bases between. Germline V CDR1 and CDR2: SGHRS, YFSETQ. CDR3 DNA: TGCGCCAGCAGCTTGGTGGGGGCCGGGGAGACCCAGTACTTC. Translating it yields CASSLVGAGETQYF.

The chain is built from TRBV5-4 and TRBJ2-3; 10 bases fit TRBD1. This CDR3 spans 17 amino acids. CDR1 is SGHNT and CDR2 is YYREEE in the germline V gene (reference sequence). V was clipped by 3 bases and J by 4 bases; unmatched bases: 11. CDR3 loop: CASSSPPTTGGSDTQYF. The CDR3 region has the DNA TGTGCCAGCAGCTCGCCTCCAACGACAGGGGGCTCAGATACGCAGTATTTT.

The V call is TRBV5-1, the J call TRBJ2-2; 11 bases are shared with TRBD2. Germline values: CDR1 SGHRS, CDR2 YFSETQ. The CDR3 totals 15 residues. The junction had 3 bases not matched to a gene; V was cut back by 3 bases and J by 5 bases. The CDR3 DNA reads as TGCGCCAGCAGCTCCGGGACTAGCGGTACCGGGGAGCTGTTTTTT. It specifies CASSSGTSGTGELFF.

The chain links TRBV11-3 to TRBJ2-5, with TRBD1 as a possible D gene (5 bases). V was shortened by 4 bases and J by 5 bases, with 11 bases between the two germline ends. Germline lookup yields CDR1 SGHNT and CDR2 YENEEA. CDR3 size: 13 residues. The CDR3 DNA is TGTGCCAGCAGCTGGTTTGGGGCGGAGACCCAGTACTTC. Its protein product is CASSWFGAETQYF.

In its sample, this clone was seen a few times. The V gene is TRBV11-3, the J gene TRBJ1-2; 12 bases map to TRBD1. This CDR3 has 19 amino acids. Trimming removed 5 bases from V and 0 bases from J; junction bases left unmatched: 13. Germline loops: CDR1 SGHNT, CDR2 YENEEA. The CDR3 spells CASSVAPGQGAVANYGYTF. CDR3 bases: TGTGCCAGCAGCGTGGCCCCGGGACAGGGGGCCGTAGCTAACTATGGCTACACCTTC.

Concerning this clone: One end of the junction is discordant with germline, which a read error may explain. CDR3 in amino acids: CASSDTAGQNSQYF. The CDR3 nucleotides read TGTGCCAGCAGTGATACGGCAGGCCAAAACAGTCAGTACTTC. The rearrangement links TRBV2 to TRBJ2-4; D not resolved. This CDR3 is built from 14 residues. CDR1 and CDR2 from the germline V gene are SNHLY and FYNNEI.

The chain employs TRBV6-1 and TRBJ2-5, with a weak D call TRBD1 (6 bases). Near its end, the DNA agrees better with TRBJ2-7, so the J call may be wrong. The CDR3 totals 16 residues. Germline CDR1 reads MNHNS; CDR2 reads SASEGT. The CDR3 bases are TGTGCCAGCAGTGCCTTGACAGGCAGTACGTCCTACGAGCAGTACTTC. It encodes CASSALTGSTSYEQYF.

This sequence joins TRBV19 and TRBJ2-3, with 10 bases matching TRBD2. The CDR3 runs to 15 residues. V was pared by 6 bases and J by 6 bases, with 9 bases of the junction left unmatched. Germline V lookup: CDR1 LNHDA, CDR2 SQIVND (reference sequence). CDR3 nucleotide sequence: TGTGCCAGTAGACCGGGACTAGCGACCATTGATACGCAGTATTTT. It encodes CASRPGLATIDTQYF.